The table lists the clone carrying this T cell receptor (beta chain) with many counts. Its matching antigen is unknown. The sample is drawn from a study of molecular identifiers for immune sequencing clone quantification. Looking at the study overall: Naive CD8 RNA (around 20,000 or 100,000 cells) was divided into five aliquots, with four sequenced.

The V and J ends lost 7 bases and 5 bases respectively, with 12 bases between them. This CDR3 comprises 12 residues. Bulk libraries came from a prior protocol with listed TCR primers. TCRdb ran MiXCR on the PCR reads and lists one entry per CDR3 protein. This table has some 650,000 distinct CDR3 sequences, about 20% appearing once. Whole-study findings and limits: Among effectors, clones above 20 RNA copies held over 98% of molecules; among naive cells, under 1%.

This TCR derives from a human donor in good health. Some libraries in this study had Jurkat cell RNA spiked in. The chain recombines TRBV12-3 or TRBV12-4 with TRBJ2-7, with D tentatively TRBD1 (6 bases). Sequences were obtained from naive CD8+ T cells from blood, with Jurkat cell RNA spiked in. As for subset: FACS-sorted CD8+CD4-CCR7+CD45RA+ naive T cells. For the CDR3, the DNA is TGTGCCAGCAACATACAGGGCCACGAGCAGTACTTC. Translated: CASNIQGHEQYF.